A selection of T cell receptor beta chains follows, all from one sample in a study of blood T cell repertoires in COVID-19. The data were produced by immunoSEQ multiplex PCR, yet TCRdb's version contains in-frame clones alone and is incomplete. The table has under 150,000 clones, about nine tenths seen once; the top ten hold 25% to 35%. The sample was peripheral blood. These receptors were obtained from a human donor in a cohort sampled during active COVID-19. Both conserved end residues are part of each CDR3. D genes are given only for firm matches. The size entry is marked missing in some rows and otherwise reads once, few, many or a size class.

TRBD2,TRBV19,TRBJ2-1,-,TGTGCCAGTAGTTCTAGCGGGGGGGCCTCTACAGGTCACTCCTACAATGAGCAGTTCTTC,CASSSSGGASTGHSYNEQFF
-,TRBV4-1,TRBJ1-2,-,TGCGCCAGCAGCCAAGACCCCGACAGGAACTATGGCTACACCTTC,CASSQDPDRNYGYTF
TRBD1,TRBV5-8,TRBJ1-1,-,TGTGCCAGCAGCTGGACAGGGCTGAGTGAAGCTTTCTTT,CASSWTGLSEAFF
TRBD1,TRBV5-1,TRBJ2-5,-,TGCGCCAGCAGCCGGGACAGCCCCCAGAGGGAGACCCAGTACTTC,CASSRDSPQRETQYF
-,TRBV30,TRBJ2-1,-,TGTGCCTGGAGCCCCCTTCTTAATGAGCAGTTCTTC,CAWSPLLNEQFF
-,TRBV12-3/TRBV12-4,TRBJ1-2,-,TGTGCCAGCAGTTTACGGAGGGGCTACACCTTC,CASSLRRGYTF
TRBD1,TRBV6-5,TRBJ1-6,-,TGTGCCAGCAGCCCGGACAGGGAGAATTCACCCCTCCACTTT,CASSPDRENSPLHF
TRBD1,TRBV3-1/TRBV3-2,TRBJ1-2,once,TGTGCCAGCAGCAGTCAAGACAGGGGGCATCGGGGCTACACCTTC,CASSSQDRGHRGYTF
TRBD2,TRBV30,TRBJ2-3,-,TGTGCCTGGGGGACTAGGAGCACAGATACGCAGTATTTT,CAWGTRSTDTQYF
-,TRBV6-2/TRBV6-3,TRBJ1-5,-,TGTGCCAGCAGTTACTCGGGGGGATATAGCAATCAGCCCCAGCATTTT,CASSYSGGYSNQPQHF
-,TRBV3-1/TRBV3-2,TRBJ1-2,-,TGTGCCAGCAGCCAAAGGGGGGGCTACTATGGCTACACCTTC,CASSQRGGYYGYTF
TRBD1,TRBV27,TRBJ2-1,-,TGTGCCAGCACTCCTTTGGGACAGGGGAACAATGAGCAGTTCTTC,CASTPLGQGNNEQFF
TRBD1,TRBV18,TRBJ1-1,-,TGTGCCAGCTCACCACCGAACAGGGGGCCCAACACTGAAGCTTTCTTT,CASSPPNRGPNTEAFF
-,TRBV6-5,TRBJ2-7,-,TGTGCCAGCAGAACAGGAATCTCCTACGAGCAGTACTTC,CASRTGISYEQYF
-,TRBV5-1,TRBJ2-5,once,TGCGCCAGCAGCTTAGTAGGGGCCGGGCTTCAAGAGACCCAGTACTTC,CASSLVGAGLQETQYF
-,TRBV3-1/TRBV3-2,TRBJ1-2,-,TGTGCCAGCAGTGGGGGGACTAACTATGGCTACACCTTC,CASSGGTNYGYTF